This T cell receptor beta chain appears in the sequencing data of a study of shared clonotypes between healthy human individuals (dated by TCRdb to the early 2020s). In terms of the full investigation: The cohort comprised a couple of women and a few men aged 18 to 49 years. Per donor, three plates each were used for CD4 naive and CD4 memory, two for CD8 naive, and one for CD8 memory. Between about 0.8 and 9.5 billion PBMCs per donor were obtained by leukapheresis. To estimate repertoire size and how much clonotype sharing occurs between individuals, the study deeply sequenced the blood TCR repertoires of five or six healthy adults. To increase sequencing depth and limit assay-specific biases, different laboratories used diverse techniques to prepare libraries and sequence TCR repertoires.

In regard to this clone: Its recognized antigen is unknown. No base quality information exists; no much larger clone differs at one position.

Overall study results and their limits: Compared with non-shared clonotypes, the clonotypes found in all four sorted-subset donors had higher generation probabilities. Sampling was restricted to blood, and TCR repertoires in tissues likely differ from the TCR repertoires found in blood. Rarefaction of sorted-subset datasets indicated incomplete sequencing despite the large sequencing depth. Based on pairwise subsampling, the degree of clonotype sharing among donors was expected to be affected by sequencing depth. Across a handful of donors, about 5.2% of naive CD4, approximately 4% of naive CD8, 2% to 2.5% of memory CD4, and under 0.45% of memory CD8 clonotypes were shared. Naive subsets generally had larger estimated clonotype richness than memory subsets did. The genetic and exposure-history diversity represented was limited by the small number of donors.

The donors were healthy, HIV-negative adults with no recently reported acute infections or vaccinations. All donors were Caucasian adults living in Nashville, Tennessee, USA. CD4+ T cells were enriched through magnetic negative selection, after which naive cells were positively selected on CD45RA and the remaining negative fraction served as the memory subset. Blood was collected by leukapheresis, and PBMCs were isolated by Ficoll-Histopaque density gradient centrifugation and then cryopreserved in liquid nitrogen vapor phase. Purity and quantity of every magnetically sorted T cell population were checked by analytical flow cytometry. From each sorted fraction, genomic DNA was isolated and quantified by UV absorbance on a Nanodrop 2000c. TCR CDR3 regions were amplified from genomic DNA by multiplex PCR using the deep immunoSEQ assay. Extracted genomic DNA from each cell subset was distributed evenly across all wells of several immunoSEQ 96-well plates, and each plate was treated as a replicate. For sorted subsets, each replicate PCR was loaded with around 200 ng genomic DNA, equivalent to 30,000 or so T cell genomes. Purified libraries were measured with a Qubit 3.0 fluorometer, size-checked on a Bioanalyzer 2100, and measured again with the KAPA Library Quantification kit. Each immunoSEQ 96-well plate was sequenced on its own single-read 150-cycle Illumina NextSeq 550 flow cell. The authors' pipeline ran thus. Because only junctional sequences without quality scores were contained in the immunoSEQ output, filtering matching that applied to full-length reads could not be performed. Sequences were annotated with PyIR, a Python wrapper for IgBLAST v1.9, using IMGT germline references to assign V/J genes and CDR3. Reads were removed for weak V/J assignments (E-value above 1e-6), missing CDR3, stop codons, out-of-frame junctions, or ambiguous translated residues. V3J clonotypes were defined as sequences sharing the same inferred V gene, J gene, and CDR3 amino acid sequence. The percentage overlap between two repertoires was calculated by dividing the number of shared unique clonotypes by the size of the smaller repertoire. Richness of each repertoire was evaluated using RTK rarefaction, the Chao1 estimator, and Recon v2.1 estimates of unobserved clonotypes. Generation probabilities for all TCRbeta clonotypes obtained by the gDNA method from a handful of donors were computed using OLGA. The clones in this table, taken by TCRdb from immuneACCESS, are in-frame only. Not every clone is retained; where verified, under half of the shortfall comes from an unresolved V gene, and the cause of the rest is unknown. The DNA was the basis for D and trimming; V, J and clone size are from that table. The sample has approximately 700,000 clones on record, around 78% of them singletons. The ten largest clones capture roughly 2% of the sample.

Taken from the germline V gene, the CDR1 and CDR2 loops are SNHLY and FYNNEI. The trim is 7 bases for V and 3 bases for J, with a gap of 12 bases between the germline ends. There are 13 amino acids in the CDR3, from cysteine to phenylalanine inclusive. Kept here is only the CDR3 DNA, which spans 39 bases and is read in frame from base 1. The sequence links TRBV2 to TRBJ1-2, with the D gene not clear enough to name. This clonotype originated in a woman younger than 45 in good health. Sample: memory CD4+ T cells sorted from blood. The sample's cell subset or site label is to be understood as: CD45RA-negative fraction. At the DNA level, the sequence is TGTGCCAGCACCGAATTGTCGCACTATGGCTACACCTTC. This sequence encodes CASTELSHYGYTF.